The 10 T cell receptor beta chains reported below all come from one sample, sequenced in a study of cytomegalovirus exposure and HLA in healthy donors. PCR employed 60 Vbeta and 13 Jbeta primers. Sequenced by immunoSEQ multiplex PCR; TCRdb stores in-frame clones only, minus some. Among 120,000 or so clones, over 65% were seen once, and the ten largest hold around 1.3%. Sample: PBMCs. These receptors were taken from a woman aged 25-40 years in good health and CMV-seronegative.

The rearrangement joins TRBV9 to TRBJ1-2; D not certain. Germline assignment: CDR1 SGDLS and CDR2 YYNGEE. This CDR3 has 15 amino acids. Trimming took off 0 bases at V and 0 bases at J, with 9 bases between the two ends. The CDR3 region has the DNA TGTGCCAGCAGCGTAGCTGAGGTAGCTAACTATGGCTACACCTTC. It yields the protein CASSVAEVANYGYTF.

The rearrangement uses TRBV6-4 and TRBJ2-1; 9 bases map to TRBD1. The length of the CDR3 is 14 residues. V trimming: 3 bases; J trimming: 5 bases; junction bases outside the gene matches: 2. Germline-derived CDR1 and CDR2 are MRHNA and SNTAGT. This CDR3 reads CASSEQGADNEQFF. CDR3 DNA: TGTGCCAGCAGTGAACAGGGGGCCGACAATGAGCAGTTCTTC.

The chain employs TRBV28 and TRBJ1-6; 9 bases match TRBD1. The V and J ends lost 6 bases and 7 bases, in that order; junction bases with no gene match: 10. Germline lookup yields CDR1 MDHEN and CDR2 SYDVKM. CDR3 length: 16 amino acids. The chain's CDR3 is CASRPPGGQGNSPLHF. For the CDR3, the DNA is TGTGCCAGCAGACCCCCTGGGGGACAGGGAAATTCACCCCTCCACTTT.

The rearrangement uses TRBV11-3 and TRBJ2-7; D is perhaps TRBD2 (8 bases). The V and J ends lost 4 bases and 6 bases respectively, with 16 bases between them. CDR1 is SGHNT, CDR2 YENEEA, per germline. This CDR3 has 14 residues. CDR3 in DNA: TGTGCCAGCAGCTCCGGGAGGGACAGTCCCGAGCAGTACTTC. Its protein product is CASSSGRDSPEQYF.

The rearrangement uses TRBV7-9 and TRBJ1-5; D is ambiguous. CDR3 length: 17 residues. In germline, CDR1 is SEHNR, CDR2 FQNEAQ (reference sequence). Trimming removed 1 base at V and 0 bases at J, with 13 bases between. The CDR3 is CASSLVIGFNSNQPQHF. The CDR3 DNA sequence: TGTGCCAGCAGCTTAGTTATCGGGTTTAATAGCAATCAGCCCCAGCATTTT.

The sample holds a few counts of this clone. The chain joins TRBV5-1 to TRBJ1-1; D is perhaps TRBD1 (6 bases). CDR1 is SGHRS and CDR2 is YFSETQ in the germline V gene. V shed 1 base and J shed 4 bases, with 20 bases lying between them. CDR3 length: 17 amino acids. In DNA form, the CDR3 reads TGCGCCAGCAGCTTGATGGGGGCGGAACGGGCGGGCACTGAAGCTTTCTTT. It translates to CASSLMGAERAGTEAFF.

The chain has TRBV28 and TRBJ1-5; D ambiguous. The germline V gene encodes CDR1 MDHEN and CDR2 SYDVKM. Deletions cut 6 bases from V and 7 bases from J, with 19 bases between. The CDR3 extends over 15 amino acids. In DNA, the CDR3 is TGTGCCAGCAGCTTAGGGAGCGGGTTCCGCCAGCCCCAGCATTTT. This encodes CASSLGSGFRQPQHF.

The chain recombines TRBV28 with TRBJ1-2; D is undetermined. The CDR3 covers 13 residues. Germline loops: CDR1 MDHEN, CDR2 SYDVKM. Trimming removed 9 bases from V and 1 base from J, with 12 bases in between. As DNA, the CDR3 is TGTGCCAGTGAGAGGGAGTTTAACTATGGCTACACCTTC. Protein sequence: CASEREFNYGYTF.

This clone was counted only a few times. The chain employs TRBV27 and TRBJ2-7, with D possibly being TRBD2 (6 bases). The CDR3 consists of 15 residues. The germline V gene encodes CDR1 MNHEY and CDR2 SMNVEV (reference sequence). Trimming stripped 0 bases from V and 6 bases from J, with 15 bases between. CDR3 loop: CASSLSGTWTREQYF. The CDR3 nucleotides are TGTGCCAGCAGTTTATCAGGGACTTGGACTCGCGAGCAGTACTTC.

This clone appeared a single time. This sequence joins TRBV6-5 and TRBJ1-2; 9 positions agree with TRBD1. This CDR3 region has 16 residues. V was pared by 1 base and J by 1 base, with 4 bases of the junction left unmatched. The germline V gene has CDR1 MNHEY and CDR2 SVGAGI. CDR3 region: CASSYWTGVDNYGYTF. As DNA, the CDR3 is TGTGCCAGCAGTTACTGGACAGGGGTAGATAACTATGGCTACACCTTC.